What follows are 7 T cell receptor beta chains derived from one specimen sequenced in a study of graft-versus-host responses after intestinal transplantation. Assay used: immunoSEQ multiplex PCR; TCRdb lists only in-frame clones, some missing. The sample yields over 45,000 clones, roughly 90% seen once. Which antigens these TCRs recognize remains unknown. Sequences were derived from unstimulated CD4+ T cells sorted from spleen or lymph node cells, sampled before transplant. The receptors were sampled from a human donor who was the organ donor for an intestinal transplant.

The genes are TRBV11-3 and TRBJ1-6; no reliable D call. This CDR3 is 17 amino acids long. Germline V gene data show CDR1 as SGHNT and CDR2 as YENEEA. V was trimmed by 0 bases and J by 5 bases, leaving 14 bases between them. In DNA form, the CDR3 reads TGTGCCAGCAGCTTAGATCTTGAGGCAGCGCATAATTCACCCCTCCACTTT. This sequence encodes CASSLDLEAAHNSPLHF.

V usage is TRBV6-1 and J usage is TRBJ2-7; 9 bases fit TRBD1. With V trimmed by 3 bases and J by 2 bases, 2 bases remained unmatched. The germline gives CDR1 MNHNS, CDR2 SASEGT. The CDR3 runs 14 residues. This CDR3 reads CASSDRDRAYEQYF. Written as DNA, the CDR3 is TGTGCCAGCAGTGATAGGGACAGGGCCTACGAGCAGTACTTC.

CDR3 coding DNA: TGTGCCAGCAGCTTTAGTAGGGCCGCAGGGTTGATTCAGCCCCAGCATTTT. Translating it yields CASSFSRAAGLIQPQHF. V gene TRBV11-3 combines with J gene TRBJ1-5, with D maybe TRBD1 (5 bases). The CDR3 is 17 amino acids. Trimming stripped 3 bases from V and 6 bases from J, with 21 bases between. Germline V gene data show CDR1 as SGHNT and CDR2 as YENEEA.

This clone was observed once. This chain connects TRBV30 to TRBJ2-7; 13 nucleotides line up with TRBD2. The CDR3 spans 15 residues. The germline V gene has CDR1 GTSNPN and CDR2 SVGIG (reference sequence). Trimming at V came to 1 base and at J to 9 bases, leaving 9 bases not matched to a gene. DNA of the CDR3: TGTGCCTGGAGTGGGGGACTAGCGGGACGGGGGGCGCAGTACTTC. Its protein is CAWSGGLAGRGAQYF. Using reference TRBV30 and TRBJ2-7 for the parts outside the CDR3, the full variable domain is SQTIHQWPATLVQPVGSPLSLECTVEGTSNPNLYWYRQAAGRGLQLLFYSVGIGQISSEVPQNLSASRPQDRQFILSSKKLLLSDSGFYLCAWSGGLAGRGAQYFGPGTRLTVT.

This sequence joins TRBV21-1 and TRBJ2-3; the D segment call TRBD2 is taken from the table without a DNA check. TRBV21-1 is listed as a pseudogene. The CDR3 totals 17 residues. The CDR3 bases are TGTGCCAGCAGCATAGGGCCGGGACTCCCCCTCGCAGATACGCAGTATTTT. Its protein product is CASSIGPGLPLADTQYF.

The rearrangement uses TRBV7-9 and TRBJ1-2; 8 positions match TRBD1. The CDR3 has 13 amino acids. J gave up 4 bases and V 5 bases, and 3 bases lay outside the gene matches. Germline V CDR1 and CDR2: SEHNR, FQNEAQ (reference sequence). As DNA, the CDR3 is TGTGCCAGCAGCCACGACAGGGGCTATGGCTACACCTTC. It encodes CASSHDRGYGYTF.

V is TRBV5-1 and J is TRBJ2-3, with TRBD2 matching over 10 bases. CDR3 length: 15 residues. Germline V gene data show CDR1 as SGHRS and CDR2 as YFSETQ. The V and J ends lost 0 bases and 3 bases, in that order; junction bases with no gene match: 1. In DNA, the CDR3 is TGCGCCAGCAGCTTGGAGCGGGAGGGGACAGATACGCAGTATTTT. Protein sequence: CASSLEREGTDTQYF.